The subject of this entry is one T cell receptor beta chain. Produced via immunoSEQ multiplex PCR; TCRdb's table is partial and in-frame only. The sample lists 250,000 to 400,000 clones; around 90% were seen once. These data come from a study of cytomegalovirus exposure and HLA in healthy donors. CDR1 is SGHAT, CDR2 FQNNGV, per germline. This CDR3 contains 15 residues. J gave up 0 bases and V 4 bases, and 4 bases lay outside the gene matches. The donors were members of the roughly 130-subject validation cohort (separate from the approximately 730-subject first cohort). Sequencing input: PBMCs. The chain links TRBV11-2 to TRBJ2-7; 9 positions agree with TRBD1. This clonotype originated in a young man in good health and CMV-seronegative. For the CDR3, the DNA is TGTGCCAGCAGCTCGACAGGGGGGGGCTCCTACGAGCAGTACTTC. Translation gives CASSSTGGGSYEQYF.